Listed below are T cell receptor beta chains from one sample, sequenced in a study of neurological immune-mediated disorders. Each CDR3 protein gets one entry after TCRdb re-called the 5' RACE reads with MiXCR. The repertoire holds around 18,000 distinct CDR3 sequences, with roughly a quarter as singletons. The sample was PBMCs. The receptors originated from a man aged 50 or older with HTLV-1-associated myelopathy (HAM/TSP). CDR3s leave out the opening cysteine and the closing phenylalanine or tryptophan. Each record gives: CDR3 protein, V gene.

CDR3aa: SASGYSNYGYT; v_gene: TRBV20-1
CDR3aa: SARGDRGGSYT; v_gene: TRBV20-1
CDR3aa: SATTSAGGRQETQY; v_gene: TRBV20-1
CDR3aa: ASTREGIGELF; v_gene: TRBV5-1
CDR3aa: SARLAGAQETQY; v_gene: TRBV20-1
CDR3aa: SARISGGWADTQY; v_gene: TRBV20-1
CDR3aa: ASSAGQGRGYT; v_gene: TRBV13
CDR3aa: SAGTGVGYT; v_gene: TRBV29-1
CDR3aa: ASSHPQGPRTGELF; v_gene: TRBV5-6
CDR3aa: AISQYANEQF; v_gene: TRBV4-2
CDR3aa: SANLRETRY; v_gene: TRBV20-1
CDR3aa: ATSRGAGETQY; v_gene: TRBV15
CDR3aa: ASSPLAGGSYEQY; v_gene: TRBV7-7
CDR3aa: ASSEYQGTYNSPLH; v_gene: TRBV25-1
CDR3aa: ASSLRGHGETQY; v_gene: TRBV5-1
CDR3aa: SILGQTNYGYT; v_gene: TRBV29-1
CDR3aa: SAYRGVTYEQY; v_gene: TRBV20-1
CDR3aa: ASSGLDNSPLH; v_gene: TRBV6-1
CDR3aa: ASRERRYEQY; v_gene: TRBV6-1
CDR3aa: ASSQVGGADTEAF; v_gene: TRBV14
CDR3aa: AWNEEGGYT; v_gene: TRBV30
CDR3aa: ASSVLAGAVYEQY; v_gene: TRBV12-3/TRBV12-4
CDR3aa: ASSPGRGVTAYGYT; v_gene: TRBV3-1
CDR3aa: SAPGLAFYEQF; v_gene: TRBV20-1
CDR3aa: ASSRSRRGEKLF; v_gene: TRBV12-3/TRBV12-4
CDR3aa: ATSRGEGRVQGYT; v_gene: TRBV15
CDR3aa: ASSLASGSRETQY; v_gene: TRBV5-4
CDR3aa: ASRPNREPEAF; v_gene: TRBV7-9
CDR3aa: ASSPRWGYEKLF; v_gene: TRBV6-5
CDR3aa: ASSMAGMDQPQH; v_gene: TRBV19
CDR3aa: ASSFELAGAPEQF; v_gene: TRBV12-3/TRBV12-4
CDR3aa: ASSRGGTDTEAF; v_gene: TRBV18
CDR3aa: ASSLAFGTGNTEAF; v_gene: TRBV5-1
CDR3aa: ATRPVAGSSYNEQF; v_gene: TRBV5-1
CDR3aa: ASSIPSVTGDSPLH; v_gene: TRBV7-9
CDR3aa: ASSTYGAITDTQY; v_gene: TRBV5-1
CDR3aa: ASAPPRTRDKAF; v_gene: TRBV7-8
CDR3aa: ASRGVGTEAF; v_gene: TRBV19
CDR3aa: ASSSGGTPEAF; v_gene: TRBV7-2
CDR3aa: ASRSPQDYGYT; v_gene: TRBV5-1
CDR3aa: ASSSSGQEYEQY; v_gene: TRBV27
CDR3aa: ASSEGGQAIKGGGYT; v_gene: TRBV25-1
CDR3aa: ASSLVVGTAAEAF; v_gene: TRBV5-1
CDR3aa: ASSPAGNYGYT; v_gene: TRBV7-3
CDR3aa: ASSAVGQGRNSPLH; v_gene: TRBV9
CDR3aa: SARDRGQETQY; v_gene: TRBV20-1
CDR3aa: SARGGGQETQY; v_gene: TRBV20-1
CDR3aa: ASTDFGQGNEKLF; v_gene: TRBV19
CDR3aa: ASSEGGTAFATNEKLF; v_gene: TRBV19
CDR3aa: ASSPPVVPQGELF; v_gene: TRBV7-6
CDR3aa: SASKDRGGGEKLF; v_gene: TRBV20-1
CDR3aa: SAISPLAGGIVF; v_gene: TRBV20-1
CDR3aa: ASSLAGARGTDTQY; v_gene: TRBV5-1
CDR3aa: ASSIALAAYEQY; v_gene: TRBV19
CDR3aa: ASVMRGTAPETQY; v_gene: TRBV12-5
CDR3aa: SARAGLPKETQY; v_gene: TRBV20-1
CDR3aa: ASSRTDRDGSLKS; v_gene: TRBV5-4
CDR3aa: ASSSHHERGDATGELF; v_gene: TRBV7-8